Listed below are T cell receptor beta chains from one sample, sequenced in a study of cytomegalovirus exposure and HLA in healthy donors. Some clones are missing from TCRdb's copy, which holds only in-frame ones; the method was immunoSEQ multiplex PCR. The sample lists some 150,000 clones, 70% to 80% occurring once. The sequenced material came from PBMCs. These receptors were collected from a woman aged 25-40 years in good health and CMV-seropositive. Both conserved end residues are part of each CDR3.

j_gene: TRBJ1-2; v_gene: TRBV5-1; CDR3aa: CASSLVPDPRGGYTF
j_gene: TRBJ2-4; v_gene: TRBV7-2; CDR3aa: CASSFASGNIQYF
j_gene: TRBJ2-1; v_gene: TRBV7-9; CDR3aa: CASSLNRARGSYNEQFF
j_gene: TRBJ2-7; v_gene: TRBV28; CDR3aa: CASSLSGRLYSYEQYF
j_gene: TRBJ2-7; v_gene: TRBV6-1; CDR3aa: CASSDRTINTYEQYF
j_gene: TRBJ1-1; v_gene: TRBV5-1; CDR3aa: CASRTRPQNTEAFF
j_gene: TRBJ2-1; v_gene: TRBV4-3; CDR3aa: CASSRISYNEQFF
j_gene: TRBJ2-1; v_gene: TRBV5-1; CDR3aa: CASSLEARGQNEQFF
j_gene: TRBJ1-4; v_gene: TRBV7-9; CDR3aa: CASERVTNEKLFF
j_gene: TRBJ2-5; v_gene: TRBV6-1; CDR3aa: CASSEASRTQYF
j_gene: NA; v_gene: TRBV6-6; CDR3aa: CASSTSYEQYF
j_gene: TRBJ2-3; v_gene: TRBV30; CDR3aa: CAWAFQGDTQYF
j_gene: TRBJ2-1; v_gene: TRBV7-8; CDR3aa: CASSSVAGLPNEQFF
j_gene: TRBJ1-2; v_gene: TRBV6-6; CDR3aa: CASSYQGEEIYGYTF
j_gene: TRBJ2-7; v_gene: TRBV27; CDR3aa: CASSLTGGTYEQYF
j_gene: TRBJ2-3; v_gene: TRBV7-9; CDR3aa: CASSLLGQPQDTQYF
j_gene: TRBJ1-5; v_gene: TRBV7-8; CDR3aa: CASSGDYSNQPQHF
j_gene: TRBJ2-6; v_gene: TRBV4-3; CDR3aa: CASSQVTGANVLTF
j_gene: TRBJ2-2; v_gene: TRBV30; CDR3aa: CAWKAGGSNTGELFF
j_gene: TRBJ1-1; v_gene: TRBV5-5; CDR3aa: CASSLVWRRGEAFF
j_gene: TRBJ1-4; v_gene: TRBV4-3; CDR3aa: CASSQEGQGHEKLFF
j_gene: TRBJ1-5; v_gene: TRBV5-8; CDR3aa: CASSFYRGGNQPQHF
j_gene: TRBJ1-2; v_gene: TRBV6-6; CDR3aa: CASSPNRGNNYGYTF
j_gene: TRBJ1-1; v_gene: TRBV10-3; CDR3aa: CAISPTHEGYTEAFF
j_gene: TRBJ1-2; v_gene: TRBV2; CDR3aa: CASSEYRNGYTF
j_gene: TRBJ2-7; v_gene: TRBV6-1; CDR3aa: CASSEGSTVYEQYF
j_gene: TRBJ2-5; v_gene: TRBV7-6; CDR3aa: CASSLRRGPGQGPRGTQYF
j_gene: TRBJ1-2; v_gene: TRBV2; CDR3aa: CASSPTGGHGYTF
j_gene: TRBJ1-4; v_gene: TRBV30; CDR3aa: CAWSVGGEKLFF
j_gene: TRBJ1-2; v_gene: TRBV10-2; CDR3aa: CASSVAGGYTF
j_gene: TRBJ2-2; v_gene: TRBV19; CDR3aa: CASAYREIAELLNTGELFF
j_gene: TRBJ2-5; v_gene: TRBV27; CDR3aa: CASSQRQGAETQYF
j_gene: TRBJ2-7; v_gene: TRBV6-6; CDR3aa: CASSYSKDNEQYF
j_gene: TRBJ1-1; v_gene: TRBV2; CDR3aa: CASRDSGRAEAFF
j_gene: TRBJ1-1; v_gene: TRBV15; CDR3aa: CATGGQGNTEAFF
j_gene: TRBJ2-4; v_gene: TRBV6-6; CDR3aa: CASSPSLAKNIQYF
j_gene: TRBJ1-3; v_gene: TRBV4-3; CDR3aa: CASSQATGAGGNTIYF
j_gene: TRBJ2-3; v_gene: TRBV2; CDR3aa: CASRSTGAGDTQYF
j_gene: TRBJ2-7; v_gene: TRBV5-6; CDR3aa: CASSFGLAGVTYEQYF
j_gene: TRBJ2-4; v_gene: TRBV19; CDR3aa: CASSPGQGASWGYF
j_gene: TRBJ1-2; v_gene: TRBV5-6; CDR3aa: CASSLLGREDGGYTF
j_gene: TRBJ2-5; v_gene: TRBV7-2; CDR3aa: CASSSHRLPQETQYF